These 12 T cell receptor beta chains came from one sample sequenced in a study of patients and donors after allogeneic stem cell transplantation. TCRdb called the RT-PCR reads again in MiXCR, with one record for every CDR3 protein. The sample records 400,000 to 450,000 distinct CDR3 sequences, under 20% being singletons. Sequenced material: blood, either unsorted or a sorted T cell fraction (not recorded which). These receptor sequences come from a human donor who was either an allogeneic HSCT recipient or a stem cell or donor lymphocyte infusion donor (not recorded which). It is not recorded whose cells these are; they may come from a transplant donor.

The chain combines TRBV9 with TRBJ1-2; D gene unclear. Per the germline V gene, CDR1 is SGDLS and CDR2 is YYNGEE. The CDR3 consists of 13 residues. Trimming left V 4 bases short and J 7 bases short, with 14 bases between. The CDR3 sequence: CASSPLIYRGYTF. CDR3 nucleotide sequence: TGTGCCAGCAGCCCTTTGATTTACCGTGGCTACACCTTC.

This chain uses TRBV2 with TRBJ2-5, with a possible D match to TRBD1 (5 bases). The length of the CDR3 is 13 residues. V lost 6 bases and J lost 5, with 13 bases in between. The germline gives CDR1 SNHLY, CDR2 FYNNEI. CDR3 in amino acids: CASSFRVGETQYF. The DNA for the CDR3 is TGTGCCAGCAGCTTCAGGGTAGGGGAGACCCAGTACTTC.

This chain links TRBV11-3 with TRBJ2-2, with D possibly being TRBD2 (5 bases). This CDR3 contains 16 residues. V lost 1 base, J lost 3 bases, and 12 bases lay in between. Germline loops: CDR1 SGHNT, CDR2 YENEEA. CDR3 sequence (DNA): TGTGCCAGCAGCTTAGGGAGGCAGTGGGACACCGGGGAGCTGTTTTTT. Protein sequence: CASSLGRQWDTGELFF.

The sample holds a few counts of this clonotype. The chain recombines TRBV5-1 with TRBJ1-2; D is possibly TRBD1 (5 bases). V was clipped by 0 bases and J by 4 bases, with 13 bases between them. The length of the CDR3 is 15 residues. Germline V gene data show CDR1 as SGHRS and CDR2 as YFSETQ. The CDR3: CASSLEGPVVYGYTF. DNA of the CDR3: TGCGCCAGCAGCTTGGAGGGGCCGGTGGTCTATGGCTACACCTTC.

This clonotype was detected only a few times. The chain is built from TRBV3-1 and TRBJ2-7; TRBD2 matches 9 bases. CDR1 and CDR2 from the germline V gene are LGHDT and YNNKEL (reference sequence). The CDR3 contains 14 residues. V was pared by 3 bases and J by 5 bases, with 5 bases of the junction left unmatched. CDR3 nucleotides: TGTGCCAGCAGCCACCTAGCGGGGAGGAACGAGCAGTACTTC. The encoded protein is CASSHLAGRNEQYF.

This clonotype was seen a handful of times. J is TRBJ2-2 and V is TRBV27, with D perhaps given as TRBD1 or TRBD2 (5 bases each). V lost 6 bases to trimming and J lost 4 bases, with 15 bases between them. CDR3 length equals 15 residues. Germline lookup yields CDR1 MNHEY and CDR2 SMNVEV (reference sequence). CDR3 nucleotides: TGTGCCAGCAGACCCGGGGCGGGCCGCACCGGGGAGCTGTTTTTT. This encodes CASRPGAGRTGELFF.

The chain has TRBV5-1 and TRBJ1-5; 9 bases match TRBD1. The V segment lost 2 bases and the J segment 6 bases; nucleotides outside the gene matches: 3. CDR1 and CDR2 (germline): SGHRS, YFSETQ. The CDR3 contains 14 residues. CDR3 nucleotide sequence: TGCGCCAGCAGCTTTACAGGGGGCGGTCAGCCCCAGCATTTT. Protein sequence: CASSFTGGGQPQHF. Full variable domain (missing parts from reference TRBV5-1 and TRBJ1-5): KAGVTQTPRYLIKTRGQQVTLSCSPISGHRSVSWYQQTPGQGLQFLFEYFSETQRNKGNFPGRFSGRQFSNSRSEMNVSTLELGDSALYLCASSFTGGGQPQHFGDGTRLSIL.

The chain couples TRBV2 to TRBJ2-3; perhaps TRBD2 as D (6 bases). This CDR3 has 16 residues. Per the germline V gene, CDR1 is SNHLY and CDR2 is FYNNEI. V was cut by 3 bases and J by 5 bases, with 18 bases left in between. The CDR3 DNA follows: TGTGCCAGCAGTGATTTTGCGACGGGAGTGCTAGATACGCAGTATTTT. Translated, it gives CASSDFATGVLDTQYF.

This clonotype was counted only a few times. CDR3 nucleotides: TGTGCCAGTTCGGACGGAACCACAGATACGCAGTATTTT. Translated: CASSDGTTDTQYF. The chain uses TRBV12-3 or TRBV12-4 and TRBJ2-3; unclear D gene. This CDR3 region has 13 residues. V lost 9 bases and J lost 2, with 12 bases in between.

This rearrangement joins TRBV6-1 to TRBJ2-7; a weak D match, TRBD1 (6 bases). Trimming removed 6 bases at V and 2 bases at J, with 17 bases between. This CDR3 is built from 15 residues. CDR1 and CDR2 (germline): MNHNS, SASEGT. The CDR3 loop is CASSSPSGAAYEQYF. The CDR3 DNA sequence: TGTGCCAGCAGCTCTCCCTCAGGGGCTGCCTACGAGCAGTACTTC.

V usage is TRBV14 and J usage is TRBJ1-3, with TRBD1 matching over 8 bases. Losses at the gene ends were 2 bases for V and 4 bases for J; bases not matched to a gene: 4. The CDR3 totals 15 residues. Germline V gene sequence: CDR1 SGHDN, CDR2 FVKESK. The CDR3 loop reads CASSQRQGIGNTIYF. The DNA for the CDR3 is TGTGCCAGCAGCCAAAGACAGGGGATCGGAAACACCATATATTTT. Together with reference TRBV14 and TRBJ1-3, the CDR3 gives the full variable domain: EAGVTQFPSHSVIEKGQTVTLRCDPISGHDNLYWYRRVMGKEIKFLLHFVKESKQDESGMPNNRFLAERTGGTYSTLKVQPAELEDSGVYFCASSQRQGIGNTIYFGEGSWLTVV.

This clonotype was counted only a few times. The chain couples TRBV15 to TRBJ1-3, with D unclear. Trimming stripped 1 base from V and 0 bases from J, with 4 bases between. CDR1 and CDR2 from the germline V gene are LNHNV and YYDKDF (reference sequence). This CDR3 has 14 amino acids. The CDR3 reads CATSRGISGNTIYF. Written as DNA, the CDR3 is TGTGCCACCAGCAGAGGGATCTCTGGAAACACCATATATTTT.